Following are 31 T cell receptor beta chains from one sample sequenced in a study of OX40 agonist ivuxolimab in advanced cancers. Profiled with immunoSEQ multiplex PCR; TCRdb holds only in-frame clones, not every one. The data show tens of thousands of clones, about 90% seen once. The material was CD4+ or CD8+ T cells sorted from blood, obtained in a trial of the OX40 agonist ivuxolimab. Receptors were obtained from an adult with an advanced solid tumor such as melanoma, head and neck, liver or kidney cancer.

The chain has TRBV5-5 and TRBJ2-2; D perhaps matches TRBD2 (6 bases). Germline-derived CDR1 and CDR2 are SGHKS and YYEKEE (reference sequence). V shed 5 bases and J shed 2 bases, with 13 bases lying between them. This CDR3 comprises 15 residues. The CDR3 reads CASSLEGRNTGELFF. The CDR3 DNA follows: TGTGCCAGCAGTCTGGAGGGGCGTAACACCGGGGAGCTGTTTTTT.

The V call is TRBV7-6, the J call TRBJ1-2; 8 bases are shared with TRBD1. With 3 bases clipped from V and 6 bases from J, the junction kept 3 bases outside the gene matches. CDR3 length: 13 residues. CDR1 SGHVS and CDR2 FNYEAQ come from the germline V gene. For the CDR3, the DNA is TGTGCCAGCAGCTTTACAGGGGGGGATGGCTACACCTTC. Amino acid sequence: CASSFTGGDGYTF.

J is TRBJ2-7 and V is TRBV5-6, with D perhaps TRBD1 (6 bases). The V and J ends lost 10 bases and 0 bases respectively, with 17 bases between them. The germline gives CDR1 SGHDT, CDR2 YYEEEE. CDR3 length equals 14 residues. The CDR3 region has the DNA TGTGCCGGCCAATGGGGGCCGAGCTCCTACGAGCAGTACTTC. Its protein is CAGQWGPSSYEQYF.

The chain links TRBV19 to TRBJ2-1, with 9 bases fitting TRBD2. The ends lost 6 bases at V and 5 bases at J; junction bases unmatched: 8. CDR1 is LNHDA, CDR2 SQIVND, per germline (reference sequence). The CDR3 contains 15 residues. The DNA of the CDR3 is TGTGCCAGTAGAATGCTTGCTAGCGGGAACAATGAGCAGTTCTTC. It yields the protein CASRMLASGNNEQFF.

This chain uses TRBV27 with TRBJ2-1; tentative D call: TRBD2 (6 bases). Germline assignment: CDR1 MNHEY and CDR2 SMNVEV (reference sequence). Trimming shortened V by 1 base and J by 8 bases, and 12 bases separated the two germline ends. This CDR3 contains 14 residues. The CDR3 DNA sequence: TGTGCCAGCAGTTTATTAGGAGGGTTCGATGAGCAGTTCTTC. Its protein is CASSLLGGFDEQFF.

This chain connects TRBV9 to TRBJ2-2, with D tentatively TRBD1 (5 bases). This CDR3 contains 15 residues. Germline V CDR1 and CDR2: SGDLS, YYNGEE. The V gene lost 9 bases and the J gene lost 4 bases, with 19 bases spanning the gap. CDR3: CATQRDRKVTGELFF. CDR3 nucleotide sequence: TGTGCCACACAGAGAGACAGAAAGGTCACCGGGGAGCTGTTTTTT.

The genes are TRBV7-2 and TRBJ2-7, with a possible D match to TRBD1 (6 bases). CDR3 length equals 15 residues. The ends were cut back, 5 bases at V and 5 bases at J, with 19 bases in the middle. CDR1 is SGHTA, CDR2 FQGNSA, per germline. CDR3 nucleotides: TGTGCCAGCAGCCCAATACAGGGTGAGAACGACGAGCAGTACTTC. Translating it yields CASSPIQGENDEQYF. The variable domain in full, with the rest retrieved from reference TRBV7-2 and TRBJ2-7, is GAGVSQSPSNKVTEKGKDVELRCDPISGHTALYWYRQSLGQGLEFLIYFQGNSAPDKSGLPSDRFSAERTGGSVSTLTIQRTQQEDSAVYLCASSPIQGENDEQYFGPGTRLTVT.

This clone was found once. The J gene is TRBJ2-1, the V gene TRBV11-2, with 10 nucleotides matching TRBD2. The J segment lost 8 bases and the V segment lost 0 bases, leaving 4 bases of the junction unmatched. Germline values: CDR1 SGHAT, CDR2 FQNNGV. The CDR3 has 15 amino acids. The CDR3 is CASSLEASGSYEQFF. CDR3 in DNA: TGTGCCAGCAGCTTAGAGGCTAGCGGGAGTTATGAGCAGTTCTTC.

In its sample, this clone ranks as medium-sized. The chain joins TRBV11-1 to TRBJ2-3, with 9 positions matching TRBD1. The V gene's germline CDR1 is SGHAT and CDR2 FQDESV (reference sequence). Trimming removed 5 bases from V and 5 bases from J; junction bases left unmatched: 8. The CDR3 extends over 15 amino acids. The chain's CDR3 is CASSPWTGELDTQYF. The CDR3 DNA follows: TGTGCCAGCAGCCCCTGGACAGGGGAACTAGATACGCAGTATTTT.

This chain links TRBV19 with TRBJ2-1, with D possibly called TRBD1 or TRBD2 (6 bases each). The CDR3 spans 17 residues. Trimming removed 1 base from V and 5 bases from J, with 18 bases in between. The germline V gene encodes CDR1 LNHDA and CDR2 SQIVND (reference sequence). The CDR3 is CASSIVGEDRGDNEQFF. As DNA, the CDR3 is TGTGCCAGTAGTATAGTCGGGGAGGACAGAGGGGACAATGAGCAGTTCTTC.

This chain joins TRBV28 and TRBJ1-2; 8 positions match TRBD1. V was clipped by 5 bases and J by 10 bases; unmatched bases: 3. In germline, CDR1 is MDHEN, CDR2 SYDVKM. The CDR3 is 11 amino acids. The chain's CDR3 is CASSLTGVYTF. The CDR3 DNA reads TGTGCCAGCAGTCTGACAGGGGTCTACACCTTC.

CDR3: CASSSPVRAGTSGRAFNEQFF. The CDR3 DNA sequence: TGTGCCAGCAGCTCCCCAGTCCGGGCGGGGACTAGCGGGAGGGCCTTCAATGAGCAGTTCTTC. V gene TRBV7-8 combines with J gene TRBJ2-1, with 16 nucleotides matching TRBD2. This CDR3 has 21 amino acids. From germline, CDR1 is SGHVS and CDR2 FQNEAQ. With V trimmed by 4 bases and J by 6 bases, 18 bases remained unmatched.

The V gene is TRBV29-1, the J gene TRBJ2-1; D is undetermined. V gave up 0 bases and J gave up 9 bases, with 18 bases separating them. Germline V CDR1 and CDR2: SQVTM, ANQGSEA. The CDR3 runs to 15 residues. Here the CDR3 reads CSVEDRVDHVFEQFF. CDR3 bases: TGCAGCGTTGAAGATCGGGTCGACCACGTTTTTGAGCAGTTCTTC.

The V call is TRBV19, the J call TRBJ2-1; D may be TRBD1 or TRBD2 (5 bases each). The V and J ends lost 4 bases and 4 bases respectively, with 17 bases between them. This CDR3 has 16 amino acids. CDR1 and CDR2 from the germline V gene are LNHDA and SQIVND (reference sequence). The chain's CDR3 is CASSTPEGRGYNEQFF. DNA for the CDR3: TGTGCCAGTAGTACCCCCGAGGGGAGAGGATACAATGAGCAGTTCTTC.

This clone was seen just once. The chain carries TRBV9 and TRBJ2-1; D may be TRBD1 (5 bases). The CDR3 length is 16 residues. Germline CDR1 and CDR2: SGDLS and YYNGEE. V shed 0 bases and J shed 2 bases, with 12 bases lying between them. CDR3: CASSVDRGPTYNEQFF. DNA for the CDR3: TGTGCCAGCAGCGTAGATAGGGGTCCCACCTACAATGAGCAGTTCTTC.

The DNA of the CDR3 is TGTGCCAGTAGTATGGGGACAGGGCCCCCCTACGAGCAGTACTTC. Protein: CASSMGTGPPYEQYF. The chain couples TRBV19 to TRBJ2-7; 9 bases are shared with TRBD1. After removal of 3 bases from V and 2 bases from J, the junction contained 5 bases not matched to a gene. Germline loops: CDR1 LNHDA, CDR2 SQIVND (reference sequence). The CDR3 consists of 15 residues.

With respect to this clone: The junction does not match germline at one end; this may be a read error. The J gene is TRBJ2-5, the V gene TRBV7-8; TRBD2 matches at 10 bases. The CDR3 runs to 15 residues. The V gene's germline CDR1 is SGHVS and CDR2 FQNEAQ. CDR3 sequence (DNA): TGTACCAGCACCCCGGGGACTAGCGAACAAGAGACCCAGTACTTC. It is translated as CTSTPGTSEQETQYF.

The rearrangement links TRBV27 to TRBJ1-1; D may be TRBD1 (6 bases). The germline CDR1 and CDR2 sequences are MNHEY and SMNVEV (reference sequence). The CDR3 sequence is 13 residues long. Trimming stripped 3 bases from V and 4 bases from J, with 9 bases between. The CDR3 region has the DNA TGTGCCAGCAGTTTGCAGGGGAGCACTGAAGCTTTCTTT. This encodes CASSLQGSTEAFF.

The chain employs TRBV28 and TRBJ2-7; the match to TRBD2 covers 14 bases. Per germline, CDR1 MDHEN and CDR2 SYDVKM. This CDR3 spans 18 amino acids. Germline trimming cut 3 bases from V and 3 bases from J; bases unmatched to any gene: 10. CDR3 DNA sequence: TGTGCCAGCAGTTTTAGGGGGACTAGCGGGAGCAGGATCTACGAGCAGTACTTC. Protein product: CASSFRGTSGSRIYEQYF.

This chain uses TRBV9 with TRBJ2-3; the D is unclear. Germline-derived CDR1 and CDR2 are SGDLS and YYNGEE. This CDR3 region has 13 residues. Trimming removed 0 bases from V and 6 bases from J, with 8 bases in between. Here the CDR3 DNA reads TGTGCCAGCAGCGTAGAAGGGTGGGATACGCAGTATTTT. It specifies CASSVEGWDTQYF.

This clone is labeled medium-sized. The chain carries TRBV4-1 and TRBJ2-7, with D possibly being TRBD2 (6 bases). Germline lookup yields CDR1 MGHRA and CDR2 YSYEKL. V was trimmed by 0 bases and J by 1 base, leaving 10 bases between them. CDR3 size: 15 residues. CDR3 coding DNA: TGCGCCAGCAGCCAAGATCCGGGAGTGTCCTACGAGCAGTACTTC. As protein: CASSQDPGVSYEQYF.

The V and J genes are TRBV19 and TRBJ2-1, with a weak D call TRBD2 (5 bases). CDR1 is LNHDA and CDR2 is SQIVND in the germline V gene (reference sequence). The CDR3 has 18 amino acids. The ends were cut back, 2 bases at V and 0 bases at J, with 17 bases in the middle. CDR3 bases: TGTGCCAGTAGTATAAGCAGCGGAAGATGGTCCTCCTACAATGAGCAGTTCTTC. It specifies CASSISSGRWSSYNEQFF.

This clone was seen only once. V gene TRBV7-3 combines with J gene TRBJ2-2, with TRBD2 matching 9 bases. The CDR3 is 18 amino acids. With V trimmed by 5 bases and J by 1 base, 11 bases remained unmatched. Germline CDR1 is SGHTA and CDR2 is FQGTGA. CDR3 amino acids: CASSLRASGIWNTGELFF. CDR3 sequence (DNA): TGTGCCAGCAGCCTCAGAGCTAGCGGGATCTGGAACACCGGGGAGCTGTTTTTT.

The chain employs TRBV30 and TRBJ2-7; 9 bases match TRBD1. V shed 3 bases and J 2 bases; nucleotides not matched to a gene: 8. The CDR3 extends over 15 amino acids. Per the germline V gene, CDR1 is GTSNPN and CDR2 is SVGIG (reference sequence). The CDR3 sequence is CAWRRTGTGPYEQYF. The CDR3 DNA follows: TGTGCCTGGAGACGCACCGGGACAGGGCCCTACGAGCAGTACTTC. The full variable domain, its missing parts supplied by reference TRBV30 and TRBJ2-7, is SQTIHQWPATLVQPVGSPLSLECTVEGTSNPNLYWYRQAAGRGLQLLFYSVGIGQISSEVPQNLSASRPQDRQFILSSKKLLLSDSGFYLCAWRRTGTGPYEQYFGPGTRLTVT.

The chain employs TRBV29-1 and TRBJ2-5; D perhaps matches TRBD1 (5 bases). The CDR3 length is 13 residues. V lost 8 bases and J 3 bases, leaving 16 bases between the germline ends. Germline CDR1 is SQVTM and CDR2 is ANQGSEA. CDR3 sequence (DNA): TGCAGCCATGGCCAGGGATGGGAAGAGACCCAGTACTTC. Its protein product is CSHGQGWEETQYF.

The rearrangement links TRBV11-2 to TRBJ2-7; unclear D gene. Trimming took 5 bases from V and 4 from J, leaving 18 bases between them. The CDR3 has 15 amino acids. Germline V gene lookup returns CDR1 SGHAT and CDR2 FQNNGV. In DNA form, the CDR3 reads TGTGCCAGCAGCCCGAACGTAGGGAATTTATACGAGCAGTACTTC. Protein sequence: CASSPNVGNLYEQYF.

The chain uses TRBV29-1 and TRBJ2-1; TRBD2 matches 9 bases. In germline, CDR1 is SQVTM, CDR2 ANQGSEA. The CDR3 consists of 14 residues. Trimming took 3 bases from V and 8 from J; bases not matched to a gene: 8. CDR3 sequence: CSVENPSGIYEQFF. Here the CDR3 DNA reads TGCAGCGTTGAGAATCCTAGCGGGATATATGAGCAGTTCTTC.

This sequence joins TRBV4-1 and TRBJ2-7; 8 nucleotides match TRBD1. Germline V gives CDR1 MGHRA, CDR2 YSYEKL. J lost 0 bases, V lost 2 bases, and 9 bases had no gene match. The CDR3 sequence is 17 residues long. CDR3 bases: TGCGCCAGCAGCCAATTTGACAGGGGTTCCTCCTCCTACGAGCAGTACTTC. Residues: CASSQFDRGSSSYEQYF.

CDR3 coding DNA: TGTGCCAGCAGCTTAGATGTCACCCCCTACGAGCAGTACTTC. This sequence encodes CASSLDVTPYEQYF. The chain links TRBV11-3 to TRBJ2-7; no clear D. CDR1 SGHNT and CDR2 YENEEA come from the germline V gene. Trimming shortened V by 0 bases and J by 2 bases, and 8 bases separated the two germline ends. The CDR3 has 14 amino acids.

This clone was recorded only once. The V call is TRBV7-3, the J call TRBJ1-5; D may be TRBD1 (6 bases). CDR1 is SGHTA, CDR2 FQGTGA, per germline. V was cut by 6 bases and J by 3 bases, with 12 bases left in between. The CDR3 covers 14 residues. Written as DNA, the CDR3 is TGTGCCAGCAGACGTGCAGGGGACAATCAGCCCCAGCATTTT. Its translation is CASRRAGDNQPQHF.

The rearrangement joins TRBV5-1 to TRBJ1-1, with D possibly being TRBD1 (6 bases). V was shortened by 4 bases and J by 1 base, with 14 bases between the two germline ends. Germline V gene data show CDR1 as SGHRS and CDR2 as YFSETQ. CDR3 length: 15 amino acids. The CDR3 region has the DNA TGCGCCAGCAGCCTTGGGGGCCACTGGAACACTGAAGCTTTCTTT. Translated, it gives CASSLGGHWNTEAFF. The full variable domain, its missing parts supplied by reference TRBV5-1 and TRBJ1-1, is KAGVTQTPRYLIKTRGQQVTLSCSPISGHRSVSWYQQTPGQGLQFLFEYFSETQRNKGNFPGRFSGRQFSNSRSEMNVSTLELGDSALYLCASSLGGHWNTEAFFGQGTRLTVV.